Sequencing of this T cell receptor beta chain was carried out in a study of cytomegalovirus exposure and HLA in healthy donors. Only in-frame clones appear in the TCRdb table, and some are missing; sequencing was by immunoSEQ multiplex PCR. The repertoire holds roughly 90,000 clones, with around 85% as singletons. V dropped 7 bases and J dropped 1; count of bases not matched to a gene: 3. The germline V gene encodes CDR1 MDHEN and CDR2 SYDVKM. CDR3 size: 15 residues. The rearrangement joins TRBV28 to TRBJ2-1; 11 positions match TRBD2. The sequenced material came from PBMCs. The sequence was collected from a man in his late teens or twenties in good health and CMV-seropositive. DNA for the CDR3: TGTGCCAGCAATATAGCGGGAGGGTCCTACAATGAGCAGTTCTTC. This encodes CASNIAGGSYNEQFF.